This TCR beta chain was identified during a study of response to subunit inactivated influenza vaccine. TCRdb recomputed calls from the RT-PCR reads with MiXCR, one row per CDR3 protein. There are about 520,000 distinct CDR3 sequences in the sample; around 25% occur only once, and under 2.5% lies in the top ten. This clonotype came up a few times. The trim removed 1 base at V and 5 bases at J, leaving 1 base unmatched. CDR1 and CDR2 (germline): SEHNR, FQNEAQ (reference sequence). The CDR3 is made up of 14 amino acids. This specimen consisted of CD4+ T cells sorted from PBMCs, obtained around 5 days after vaccination. The chain has TRBV7-9 and TRBJ2-1; 8 nucleotides agree with TRBD2. The receptor's source is a man aged 45-60 years who received an inactivated influenza vaccine. This CDR3 is CASSLGTSNNEQFF. CDR3 nucleotides: TGTGCCAGCAGCTTAGGGACTAGCAACAATGAGCAGTTCTTC.